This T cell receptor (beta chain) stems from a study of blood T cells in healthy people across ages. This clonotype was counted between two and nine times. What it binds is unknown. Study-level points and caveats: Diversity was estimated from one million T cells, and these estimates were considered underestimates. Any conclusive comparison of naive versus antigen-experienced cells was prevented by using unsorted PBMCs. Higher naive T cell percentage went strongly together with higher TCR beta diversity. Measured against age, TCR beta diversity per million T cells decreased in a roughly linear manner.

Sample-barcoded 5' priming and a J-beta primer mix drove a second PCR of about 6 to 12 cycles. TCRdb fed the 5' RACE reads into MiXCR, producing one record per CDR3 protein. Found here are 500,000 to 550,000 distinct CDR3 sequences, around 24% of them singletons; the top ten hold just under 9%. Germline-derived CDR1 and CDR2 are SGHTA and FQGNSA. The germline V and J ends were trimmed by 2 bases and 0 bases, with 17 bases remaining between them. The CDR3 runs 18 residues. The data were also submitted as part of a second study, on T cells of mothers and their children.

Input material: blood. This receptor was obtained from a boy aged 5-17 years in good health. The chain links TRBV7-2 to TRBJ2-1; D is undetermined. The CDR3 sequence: CASSLLHRAASSYNEQFF. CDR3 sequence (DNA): TGTGCCAGCAGCTTACTCCACCGGGCGGCGAGCTCCTACAATGAGCAGTTCTTC.